This T cell receptor (beta chain) originates from a study of radiotherapy plus CTLA-4 blockade in lung cancer. Repertoires were generated with immunoSEQ multiplex PCR, while TCRdb's copy carries only in-frame clones and drops some. The data contain roughly 75,000 clones, over 70% of them singletons. Only one count was recorded for this clone. The sequence derives from a human donor with non-small cell lung cancer whose response to radiotherapy plus ipilimumab could not be evaluated. Some clones in this sample may be carry-over from other donors' samples. The material sequenced was peripheral blood, taken from a patient treated with radiotherapy plus ipilimumab.

Written as DNA, the CDR3 is TGTGCCAGTAGTATAACGGTAAATTCACCCCTCCACTTT. Amino acids: CASSITVNSPLHF. This chain connects TRBV19 to TRBJ1-6; D gene unclear. V lost 2 bases to trimming and J lost 7 bases, with 6 bases between them. Germline V gene lookup returns CDR1 LNHDA and CDR2 SQIVND (reference sequence). CDR3 length: 13 amino acids.